The clone carrying this T cell receptor (beta chain) was counted only a few times. As yet, its antigen is unknown. This CDR3 comprises 14 residues. Trimming removed 11 bases from V and 1 base from J, with 14 bases in between. Germline CDR1 MNHNY, CDR2 SVGAGI (reference sequence). This entry is derived from a study of cytomegalovirus exposure and HLA in healthy donors. Findings and limits, study-wide: Published work reported that the classifier diagnosed cytomegalovirus status with high specificity and sensitivity.

Amplification used 60 Vbeta primers and 13 Jbeta primers. Assay used: immunoSEQ multiplex PCR; TCRdb lists only in-frame clones, some missing. The data hold 150,000 to 200,000 clones, with around three quarters observed a single time. The chain recombines TRBV6-6 with TRBJ2-2, with D tentatively TRBD2 (6 bases). Specimen: PBMCs. This clonotype was sampled from a man aged 50-60 years in good health and CMV-seropositive. In nucleotides, the CDR3 is TGTGCCTCCCGGGGAGGACAGAACACCGGGGAGCTGTTTTTT. Translated: CASRGGQNTGELFF.